The source of this T cell receptor beta chain is a study of cytotoxic CD8 clonotypes in ibrutinib-treated CLL. The repertoire was sequenced with immunoSEQ multiplex PCR; TCRdb's copy has only in-frame clones and lacks some. The top ten hold just under 25% of the sample, which has approximately 100,000 clones, approximately 80% seen once. The CDR3 consists of 15 residues. Trimming removed 0 bases at V and 4 bases at J, with 12 bases between. CDR1 is MNHNY, CDR2 SVGAGI, per germline (reference sequence). The source material was PBMCs, sampled after 24 months of ibrutinib treatment. The sequence derives from a human donor with chronic lymphocytic leukemia. The rearrangement joins TRBV6-6 to TRBJ1-2, with unresolved D. CDR3: CASSYSMAVVYGYTF. The CDR3 nucleotides are TGTGCCAGCAGTTACTCGATGGCGGTCGTCTATGGCTACACCTTC.